What follows are 20 T cell receptor beta chains derived from one specimen sequenced in a study of T cell responses to AZD1222 COVID-19 vaccine. TCRdb keeps only in-frame clones here, not all; method: immunoSEQ multiplex PCR. In the table there are 100,000 to 150,000 clones, about 85% of which are singletons. The source was peripheral blood, collected 28 days after the second AZD1222 dose. Every receptor here comes from an adult who received the AZD1222 COVID-19 vaccine.

The chain couples TRBV7-2 to TRBJ2-7; D gene uncertain. Trimming left V 5 bases short and J 2 bases short, with 7 bases between. CDR3 length: 12 residues. Germline lookup yields CDR1 SGHTA and CDR2 FQGNSA. Here the CDR3 DNA reads TGTGCCAGCAGCCCATACACCTACGAGCAGTACTTC. Translation: CASSPYTYEQYF.

The chain links TRBV28 to TRBJ2-7; TRBD1 might be the D (6 bases). The germline CDR1 and CDR2 sequences are MDHEN and SYDVKM. The CDR3 spans 13 residues. The V gene lost 4 bases and the J gene lost 5 bases, with 12 bases spanning the gap. The CDR3 DNA sequence: TGTGCCAGCAGTTCCGTAGGGGACAACGAGCAGTACTTC. It is translated as CASSSVGDNEQYF.

The chain couples TRBV4-1 to TRBJ1-4, with D maybe TRBD1 (5 bases). Germline V CDR1 and CDR2: MGHRA, YSYEKL. The length of the CDR3 is 16 residues. The V end lost 2 bases, the J end lost 6 bases, and 16 bases lay between the germline ends. The CDR3 reads CASSQRLGGRDEKLFF. In nucleotides, the CDR3 is TGCGCCAGCAGCCAAAGACTTGGGGGAAGGGATGAAAAACTGTTTTTT.

The chain combines TRBV2 with TRBJ1-4, with D tentatively TRBD1 (6 bases). V was cut by 6 bases and J by 0 bases, with 11 bases left in between. The germline CDR1 and CDR2 sequences are SNHLY and FYNNEI. This CDR3 has 15 amino acids. CDR3 sequence (DNA): TGTGCCAGCAGCCTCCAGGGGACAACTAATGAAAAACTGTTTTTT. Protein: CASSLQGTTNEKLFF.

On this clone itself: One end of the junction fails to match germline, which may point to a read error. V gene TRBV6-6 combines with J gene TRBJ1-1; D is uncertain. The CDR3 contains 9 residues. Germline V CDR1 and CDR2: MNHNY, SVGAGI (reference sequence). CDR3 sequence reads: CASSHPPLF. CDR3 nucleotide sequence: TGTGCCAGCAGCCACCCGCCCCTCTTT.

The chain employs TRBV2 and TRBJ2-1; 8 positions match TRBD2. After removal of 7 bases from V and 6 bases from J, the junction contained 11 bases not matched to a gene. The CDR3 loop spans 15 amino acids. Germline-derived CDR1 and CDR2 are SNHLY and FYNNEI. The CDR3 sequence: CASTGREGVGNEQFF. In nucleotides, the CDR3 is TGTGCCAGCACCGGTCGGGAGGGTGTCGGCAATGAGCAGTTCTTC.

V gene TRBV7-2 combines with J gene TRBJ1-2; D possibly corresponds to TRBD1 (5 bases). The CDR3 covers 15 residues. V shed 1 base and J shed 0 bases, with 9 bases lying between them. CDR1 SGHTA and CDR2 FQGNSA come from the germline V gene. The chain's CDR3 is CASSLVGTANYGYTF. CDR3 bases: TGTGCCAGCAGCTTAGTCGGGACGGCTAACTATGGCTACACCTTC. The full variable domain, completed using reference TRBV7-2 and TRBJ1-2, is GAGVSQSPSNKVTEKGKDVELRCDPISGHTALYWYRQSLGQGLEFLIYFQGNSAPDKSGLPSDRFSAERTGGSVSTLTIQRTQQEDSAVYLCASSLVGTANYGYTFGSGTRLTVV.

The CDR3 spells CASSPYDRVGTEAFF. The CDR3 DNA sequence: TGTGCCAGCAGCCCATACGACAGGGTAGGGACTGAAGCTTTCTTT. The rearrangement joins TRBV7-8 to TRBJ1-1; 7 bases agree with TRBD1. Germline assignment: CDR1 SGHVS and CDR2 FQNEAQ. There are 15 residues in the CDR3. Losses at the gene ends were 5 bases for V and 5 bases for J; bases not matched to a gene: 11.

CDR3 protein: CASSVGGYGYTF. The CDR3 DNA is TGTGCCAGCAGTGTCGGGGGCTATGGCTACACCTTC. V and J are TRBV2 and TRBJ1-2, with TRBD1 as a possible D gene (5 bases). The CDR3 is 12 amino acids. Looked up from germline, CDR1 is SNHLY and CDR2 is FYNNEI. Trimming removed 4 bases at V and 4 bases at J, with 7 bases between.

The chain is built from TRBV6-5 and TRBJ1-2, with TRBD1 identical over 11 bases. This CDR3 is 13 amino acids long. Trimming removed 6 bases from V and 7 bases from J; junction bases left unmatched: 4. Germline CDR1 reads MNHEY; CDR2 reads SVGAGI. The CDR3 loop is CASRRTGGGGYTF. The CDR3, as DNA: TGTGCCAGCAGACGGACAGGGGGCGGTGGCTACACCTTC.

The genes are TRBV6-8 and TRBJ1-2; 10 bases are a match to TRBD1. The V segment lost 6 bases and the J segment 0 bases; nucleotides outside the gene matches: 7. The CDR3 has 16 amino acids. CDR1 is MNHGY and CDR2 is SAAAGT in the germline V gene. The CDR3 sequence is CASRRQGAPSNYGYTF. For the CDR3, the DNA is TGTGCCAGCAGACGACAGGGGGCTCCGTCTAACTATGGCTACACCTTC.

The V and J genes are TRBV11-2 and TRBJ2-7; possibly TRBD1 for D (5 bases). The CDR3 spans 16 residues. From germline, CDR1 is SGHAT and CDR2 FQNNGV. V was clipped by 5 bases and J by 4 bases, with 21 bases between them. The CDR3 DNA follows: TGTGCCAGCAGCCCCTGGACACCGAATGGGTTTTACGAGCAGTACTTC. Translated, it gives CASSPWTPNGFYEQYF.

The rearrangement joins TRBV6-2 or TRBV6-3 to TRBJ1-2; TRBD1 aligns across 7 bases. With V trimmed by 5 bases and J by 0 bases, 18 bases remained unmatched. The CDR3 contains 19 residues. Germline values: CDR1 MNHEY, CDR2 SVGEGT. The CDR3: CASSPRIFGQAESNYGYTF. CDR3 DNA sequence: TGTGCCAGCAGTCCCCGTATATTCGGACAGGCCGAGTCTAACTATGGCTACACCTTC.

This chain joins TRBV3-1 (or the pseudogene TRBV3-2) and TRBJ2-1; 10 positions agree with TRBD2. The germline V gene has CDR1 LGHDT and CDR2 YNNKEL (reference sequence). CDR3 length: 16 residues. J was trimmed by 5 bases and V by 0 bases; bases with no gene match: 4. CDR3 region: CASSQEFGTSDNEQFF. In DNA form, the CDR3 reads TGTGCCAGCAGCCAAGAGTTTGGGACTAGCGACAATGAGCAGTTCTTC.

The rearrangement joins TRBV5-1 to TRBJ1-1; 9 bases are a match to TRBD1. CDR1 and CDR2 from the germline V gene are SGHRS and YFSETQ. The CDR3 spans 16 residues. V lost 3 bases, J lost 0 bases, and 6 bases stayed unmatched. This CDR3 reads CASSWDRVNLNTEAFF. The CDR3 DNA reads as TGCGCCAGCAGCTGGGACAGGGTTAACCTGAACACTGAAGCTTTCTTT.

This sequence joins TRBV28 and TRBJ2-3; 13 bases match TRBD2. Per germline, CDR1 MDHEN and CDR2 SYDVKM. The CDR3 runs to 16 residues. J lost 2 bases, V lost 5 bases, and 4 bases had no gene match. CDR3 bases: TGTGCCAGCAGTCCACTAGCGGGGGGGGCCACAGATACGCAGTATTTT. Protein product: CASSPLAGGATDTQYF.

This clone has a single count. The genes are TRBV7-9 and TRBJ1-6, with TRBD1 as a possible D gene (6 bases). V shed 5 bases and J shed 7 bases, with 15 bases lying between them. There are 15 residues in the CDR3. The germline gives CDR1 SEHNR, CDR2 FQNEAQ (reference sequence). The CDR3 protein is CASSQTGTPNSPLHF. CDR3 nucleotide sequence: TGTGCCAGCAGCCAAACCGGGACACCCAATTCACCCCTCCACTTT.

V and J are TRBV7-2 and TRBJ1-2; 9 bases agree with TRBD1. The CDR3 loop spans 16 amino acids. J lost 7 bases, V lost 1 base, and 10 bases had no gene match. Germline assignment: CDR1 SGHTA and CDR2 FQGNSA. The CDR3 sequence: CASSLEGFGTGFGYTF. CDR3 bases: TGTGCCAGCAGCTTAGAGGGGTTCGGGACAGGGTTTGGCTACACCTTC.

The CDR3 here is CASSPWTGNYEQYF. The DNA of the CDR3 is TGTGCCAGCAGCCCGTGGACAGGGAACTACGAGCAGTACTTC. This rearrangement joins TRBV14 to TRBJ2-7; 8 bases fit TRBD1. The CDR3 runs to 14 residues. The junction had 5 bases not matched to a gene; V was cut back by 4 bases and J by 3 bases. Germline V lookup: CDR1 SGHDN, CDR2 FVKESK.

The rearrangement joins TRBV11-3 to TRBJ2-5, with TRBD2 matching over 7 bases. The germline gives CDR1 SGHNT, CDR2 YENEEA. The CDR3 is 14 amino acids. Trimming cost V 0 bases and J 4 bases; bases outside gene matches: 2. The CDR3: CASSLDGGVETQYF. DNA for the CDR3: TGTGCCAGCAGCTTAGATGGGGGGGTAGAGACCCAGTACTTC.